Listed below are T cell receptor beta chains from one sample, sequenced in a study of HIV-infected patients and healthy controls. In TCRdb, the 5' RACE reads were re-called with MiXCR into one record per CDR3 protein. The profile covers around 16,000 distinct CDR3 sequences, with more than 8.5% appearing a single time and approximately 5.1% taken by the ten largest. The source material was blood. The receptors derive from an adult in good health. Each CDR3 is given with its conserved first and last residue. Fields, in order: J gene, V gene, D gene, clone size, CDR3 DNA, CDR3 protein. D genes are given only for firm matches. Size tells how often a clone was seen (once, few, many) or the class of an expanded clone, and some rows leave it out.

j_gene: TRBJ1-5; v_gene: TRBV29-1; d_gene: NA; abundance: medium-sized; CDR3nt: TGCAGCGTCGCAGGGAATAGCAATCAGCCCCAGCATTTT; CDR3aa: CSVAGNSNQPQHF
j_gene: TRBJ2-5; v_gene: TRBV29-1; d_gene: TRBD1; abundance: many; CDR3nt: TGCAGCGTGAACAGGGGTCATCAAGAGACCCAGTACTTC; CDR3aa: CSVNRGHQETQYF
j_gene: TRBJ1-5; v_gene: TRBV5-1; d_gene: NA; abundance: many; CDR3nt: TGCGCCAGCAGCCCATGGATTGGTAGCAATCAGCCCCAGCATTTT; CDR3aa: CASSPWIGSNQPQHF
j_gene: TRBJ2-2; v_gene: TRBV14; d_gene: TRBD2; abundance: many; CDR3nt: TGTGCCAGCAGCCCAGGACTAGCTGTTTCGGGGGAGCTGTTTTTT; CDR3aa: CASSPGLAVSGELFF
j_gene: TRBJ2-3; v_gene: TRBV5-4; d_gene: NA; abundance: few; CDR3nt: TGTGCCAGCAGCTCCGCCGGACCGGCAGATACGCAGTATTTT; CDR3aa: CASSSAGPADTQYF
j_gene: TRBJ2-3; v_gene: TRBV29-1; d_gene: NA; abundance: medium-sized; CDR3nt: TGCAGCGTTGAACCGGAAAGCACAGATACGCAGTATTTT; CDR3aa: CSVEPESTDTQYF
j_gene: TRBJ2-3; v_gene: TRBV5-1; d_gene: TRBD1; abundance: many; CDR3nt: TGCGCCAGCAGCTGGACAGGGGGCACAGATACGCAGTATTTT; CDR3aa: CASSWTGGTDTQYF
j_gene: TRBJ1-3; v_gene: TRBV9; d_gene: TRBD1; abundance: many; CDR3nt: TGTGCCAGCAGCGCCCCCGGGACAGGGGGTTACTCTGGAAACACCATATATTTT; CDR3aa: CASSAPGTGGYSGNTIYF
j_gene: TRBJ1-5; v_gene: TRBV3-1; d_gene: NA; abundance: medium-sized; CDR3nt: TGTGCCAGCAGCCGAGGGAATCAGCCCCAGCATTTT; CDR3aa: CASSRGNQPQHF
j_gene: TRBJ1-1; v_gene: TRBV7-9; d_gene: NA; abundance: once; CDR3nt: TGTGCCAGCAGCTTAGGTTTGGCGGTGGCTTTCTTT; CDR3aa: CASSLGLAVAFF
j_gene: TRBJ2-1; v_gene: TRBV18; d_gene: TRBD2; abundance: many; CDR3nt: TGTGCCAGCTCACCTGGGACTATAAATGAGCAGTTCTTC; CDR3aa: CASSPGTINEQFF
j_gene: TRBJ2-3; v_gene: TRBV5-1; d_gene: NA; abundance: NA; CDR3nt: TGCGCCAGCAGCTGGAGCTGGGCATCCACAGATACGCAGTATTTT; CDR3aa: CASSWSWASTDTQYF
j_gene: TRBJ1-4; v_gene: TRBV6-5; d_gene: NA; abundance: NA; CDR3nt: TGTGCCAGCAGTTACAGGGGCCCCAATGAAAAACTGTTTTTT; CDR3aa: CASSYRGPNEKLFF
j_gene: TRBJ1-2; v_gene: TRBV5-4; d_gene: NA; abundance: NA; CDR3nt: TGTGCCAGCAGCTTGGCCCCACCTAAAAACTATGGCTACACCTTC; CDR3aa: CASSLAPPKNYGYTF
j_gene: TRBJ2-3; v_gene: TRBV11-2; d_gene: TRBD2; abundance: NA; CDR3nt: TGTGCCAGCAGCCTCACTAGCGGGAGGTCGGATACGCAGTATTTT; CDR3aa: CASSLTSGRSDTQYF
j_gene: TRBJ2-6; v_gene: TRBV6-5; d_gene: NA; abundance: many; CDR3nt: TGTGCCAGCAGTTACTCAGGGGGTGCTGGGGCCAACGTCCTGACTTTC; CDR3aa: CASSYSGGAGANVLTF
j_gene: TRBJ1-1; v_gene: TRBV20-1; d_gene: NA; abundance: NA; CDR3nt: TGCAGTGCTGAGGTAATTATGGCTTTCTTT; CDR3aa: CSAEVIMAFF
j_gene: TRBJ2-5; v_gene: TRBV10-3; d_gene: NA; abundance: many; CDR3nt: TGTGCCATCCGCAACCAAGAGACCCAGTACTTC; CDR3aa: CAIRNQETQYF
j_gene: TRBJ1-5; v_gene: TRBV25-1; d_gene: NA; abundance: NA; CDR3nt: TGTGCCAGCACCGGGGGAGGGATTAATCAGCCCCAGCATTTT; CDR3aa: CASTGGGINQPQHF
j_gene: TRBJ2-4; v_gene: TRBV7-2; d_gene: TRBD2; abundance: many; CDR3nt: TGTGCCAGCAGCTTAGTTCCTAGCGGGATTCAGTACTTC; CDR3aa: CASSLVPSGIQYF
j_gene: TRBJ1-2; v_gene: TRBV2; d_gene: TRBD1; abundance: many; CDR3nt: TGTGCCAGCAGGGGGGACAGCTTTTATGGCTACACCTTC; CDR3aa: CASRGDSFYGYTF
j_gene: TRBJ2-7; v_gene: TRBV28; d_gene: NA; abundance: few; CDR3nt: TGTGCCAGCAGTTTCCAAAACAGGGAGGAGCAGTACTTC; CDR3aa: CASSFQNREEQYF
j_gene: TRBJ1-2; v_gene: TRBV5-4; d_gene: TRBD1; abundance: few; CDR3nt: TGTGCCAGCAGCATTCCCGGGACAGGGGGCCTAGGCTACACCTTC; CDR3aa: CASSIPGTGGLGYTF
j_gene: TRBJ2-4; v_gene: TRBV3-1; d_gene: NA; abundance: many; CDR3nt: TGTGCCAGCAGCCAAGTAGCGGACTTAGAGACCATTCAGTACTTC; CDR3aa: CASSQVADLETIQYF
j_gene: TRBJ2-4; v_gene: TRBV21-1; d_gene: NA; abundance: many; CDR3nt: TGTGCCATCGCGGACGGACGCCTAGCCAAAAACATTCAGTACTTC; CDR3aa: CAIADGRLAKNIQYF
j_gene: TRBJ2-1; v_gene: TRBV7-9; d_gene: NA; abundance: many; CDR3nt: TGTGCCAGCAGCAAAGGAACAGGGCAAATGAATGAGCAGTTCTTC; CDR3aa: CASSKGTGQMNEQFF
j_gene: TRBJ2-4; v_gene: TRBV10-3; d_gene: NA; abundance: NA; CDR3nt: TGTGCCAACCTCGGGACACCGGTACTAGCCAAAAACATTCAGTACTTC; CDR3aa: CANLGTPVLAKNIQYF
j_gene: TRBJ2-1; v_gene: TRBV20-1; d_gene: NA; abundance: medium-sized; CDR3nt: TGCAGTGCTCTCCCGTCGGCCGGCAGCTCCTACAATGAGCAGTTCTTC; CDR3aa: CSALPSAGSSYNEQFF
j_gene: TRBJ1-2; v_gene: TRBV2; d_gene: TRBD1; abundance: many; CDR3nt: TGTGCCAGCAGTGTTGGGACAGGGGCGTTGTCTGGCTACACCTTC; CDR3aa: CASSVGTGALSGYTF
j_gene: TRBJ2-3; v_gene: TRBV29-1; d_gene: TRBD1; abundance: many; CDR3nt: TGCAGCGCCACGATGACAGGGAGAACAGATACGCAGTATTTT; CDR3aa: CSATMTGRTDTQYF
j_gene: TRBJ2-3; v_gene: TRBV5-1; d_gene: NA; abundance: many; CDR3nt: TGCGCCAGCAGCTTGGGAGGACAAGATACGCAGTATTTT; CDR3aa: CASSLGGQDTQYF
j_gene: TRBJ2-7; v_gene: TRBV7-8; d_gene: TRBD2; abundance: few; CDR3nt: TGTGCCAGCAGCCCGCCCAGCGGGAGGAAGTACGAGCAGTACTTC; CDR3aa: CASSPPSGRKYEQYF
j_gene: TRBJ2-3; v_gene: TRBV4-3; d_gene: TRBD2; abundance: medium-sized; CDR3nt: TGCGCCAGCAGCCAAGTAGCGGGAGAAGGGACAGATACGCAGTATTTT; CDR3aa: CASSQVAGEGTDTQYF
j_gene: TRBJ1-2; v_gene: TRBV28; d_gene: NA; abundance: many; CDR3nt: TGTGCCAGCAGTTCCAGGGGTGTCTATGGCTACACCTTC; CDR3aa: CASSSRGVYGYTF
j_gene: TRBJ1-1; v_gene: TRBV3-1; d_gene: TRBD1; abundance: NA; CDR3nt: TGTGCCAGCGCCAGAGACAGGGGGCACCTAGGCACTGAAGCTTTCTTT; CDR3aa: CASARDRGHLGTEAFF
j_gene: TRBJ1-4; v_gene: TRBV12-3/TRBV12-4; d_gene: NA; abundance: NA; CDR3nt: TGTGCCAGCAGCTTGGGGCTGAACCTGTTAAGACTGTTTTTT; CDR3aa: CASSLGLNLLRLFF
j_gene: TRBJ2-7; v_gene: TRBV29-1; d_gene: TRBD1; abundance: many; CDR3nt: TGCAGCGTTGAAACCGGGACAGGGGGCTACGAGCAGTACTTC; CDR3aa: CSVETGTGGYEQYF
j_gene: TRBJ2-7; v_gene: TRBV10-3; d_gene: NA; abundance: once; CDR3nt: TGTGCCATCAGTGAGTCGTATGCGGGCCGCTACGAGCAGTACTTC; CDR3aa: CAISESYAGRYEQYF
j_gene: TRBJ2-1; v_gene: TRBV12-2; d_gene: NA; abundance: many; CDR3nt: TGTGCAAAAAAGCGGGGTGAGCAGTTCTTC; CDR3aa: CAKKRGEQFF